This is a list of T cell receptor beta chains from one sample in a study of blood T cells in healthy people across ages. Using its own MiXCR run on the 5' RACE reads, TCRdb lists one record per CDR3 protein. The sample includes 650,000 to 800,000 distinct CDR3 sequences, around two fifths of them seen just once. Sequenced sample: blood. These receptors were obtained from a man between 60 and 75 years old in good health. CDR3s include the opening cysteine and the closing phenylalanine or tryptophan. The D gene is left open where the match is weak. Only some rows state a clone size, as once, few, many or a class for expanded clones.

d_call clone_size j_call v_call cdr3_aa
NA NA TRBJ2-7 TRBV5-1 CASSSDDTYEQYF
TRBD1 NA TRBJ1-1 TRBV19 CASSTRDRGPSFF
TRBD1 NA TRBJ2-5 TRBV2 CASSQGVGTQYF
NA few TRBJ2-1 TRBV7-2 CASSTAGDPNNEQFF
NA NA TRBJ1-6 TRBV3-1 CASSQAGTFGSPLHF
TRBD2 few TRBJ2-1 TRBV5-1 CASSWSSGGDEQFF
TRBD1 few TRBJ2-1 TRBV4-1 CASSLRDRESHEQFF
NA NA TRBJ2-1 TRBV5-1 CASWGGQNNEQFF
NA few TRBJ2-1 TRBV5-1 CASSLVVGNEQFF
NA few TRBJ2-7 TRBV12-3/TRBV12-4 CASSLGPAGEQYF
TRBD1 NA TRBJ1-2 TRBV29-1 CSVAGGGGYTF
NA NA NA TRBV10-3 CAISESWLGGSYNEQYF
TRBD2 NA TRBJ2-3 TRBV20-1 CSARDDSGGLSADTQYF
TRBD2 NA TRBJ2-5 TRBV11-2 CASSQQGTSGETQYF
NA NA TRBJ1-6 TRBV6-5 CASSYDEQGYNSPLHF
TRBD2 NA TRBJ2-1 TRBV7-9 CASSFRGSGGGSYNEQFF
TRBD2 NA TRBJ2-5 TRBV13 CASSTRDYQETQYF
NA once TRBJ2-1 TRBV6-2/TRBV6-3 CASVPRGHEQFF
TRBD1 NA TRBJ1-1 TRBV6-2/TRBV6-3 CASSPGQGRTTEAFF
NA NA TRBJ1-1 TRBV6-5 CASSSQRGQGNTEAFF
TRBD2 NA TRBJ2-1 TRBV20-1 CSARELAGRDWDEQFF
TRBD2 few TRBJ2-1 TRBV2 CASSPLRGGLDEQFF
NA NA TRBJ2-7 TRBV13 CASSWRSVRTSPYEQYF
NA NA TRBJ2-7 TRBV2 CASSPEASSYEQYF
NA NA TRBJ2-7 TRBV6-2/TRBV6-3 CASMSRGVPYEQYF
TRBD1 NA TRBJ2-7 TRBV12-3/TRBV12-4 CAGSLGTGGNYEQYF
NA NA TRBJ2-6 TRBV5-4 CASSLGGDITTF
NA many TRBJ2-3 TRBV10-3 CAISDWDSHHTQYF
NA few TRBJ2-1 TRBV20-1 CSAERDHSYNEQFF
TRBD2 NA TRBJ2-7 TRBV20-1 CSTRGGTSGGEQYF
TRBD1 NA TRBJ1-2 TRBV2 CASSATTGVNGYTF
NA few TRBJ2-6 TRBV5-1 CASSLGRSLSGANVLTF
TRBD1 NA TRBJ1-1 TRBV12-3/TRBV12-4 CASSVGQGRTEAFF
NA NA TRBJ1-2 TRBV9 CASSALTNGYTF
NA NA TRBJ2-7 TRBV4-1 CASSQGFGGTYEQYF
TRBD1 many TRBJ2-7 TRBV12-3/TRBV12-4 CASSPGTDYYEQYF
NA few TRBJ2-1 TRBV7-6 CASSSTGTHRLNEQFF
NA NA TRBJ2-7 TRBV7-6 CASSLGPADYEQYF
TRBD1 NA TRBJ1-1 TRBV5-5 CASSVTGVGAFF
NA few TRBJ2-6 TRBV9 CASSVDQGGNVLTF
NA few TRBJ2-3 TRBV6-2/TRBV6-3 CASSDEDTQYF
TRBD1 once TRBJ1-2 TRBV6-1 CASSDRDRGVRRYGYTF
NA NA TRBJ1-2 TRBV3-1 CASSQAGGARNGHTF
NA NA TRBJ1-2 TRBV2 CASRRDTEGYTF
NA NA TRBJ1-4 TRBV5-1 CASRQSNEKLFF
NA NA TRBJ1-4 TRBV28 CASNQASEKLFF
TRBD1 NA TRBJ1-1 TRBV5-1 CASSEGQGRAFF
NA few TRBJ1-2 TRBV20-1 CSAGGSDRTYGYTF
TRBD2 NA TRBJ2-3 TRBV2 CASSSQRGLADTQYF
TRBD2 many TRBJ2-3 TRBV7-2 CASSLGLAVDTQYF
NA NA TRBJ2-5 TRBV29-1 CSLTRSREETQYF
NA NA TRBJ2-5 TRBV7-2 CASSYTGLTAETQYF
NA few TRBJ2-1 TRBV20-1 CSARAWGDEQFF